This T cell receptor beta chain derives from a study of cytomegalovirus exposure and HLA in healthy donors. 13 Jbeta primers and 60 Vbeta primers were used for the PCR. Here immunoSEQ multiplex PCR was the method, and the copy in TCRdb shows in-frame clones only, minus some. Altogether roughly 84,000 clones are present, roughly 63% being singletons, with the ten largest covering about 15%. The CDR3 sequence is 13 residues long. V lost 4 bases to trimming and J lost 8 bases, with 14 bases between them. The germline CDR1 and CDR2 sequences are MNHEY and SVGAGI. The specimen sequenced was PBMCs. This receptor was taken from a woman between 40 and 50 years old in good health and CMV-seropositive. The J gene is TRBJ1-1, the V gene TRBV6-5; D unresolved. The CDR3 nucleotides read TGTGCCAGCAGTTCCCCGGTAGCGAGAGAAGCTTTCTTT. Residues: CASSSPVAREAFF.